Listed here are 20 T cell receptor beta chains from one sample, sequenced in a study of T-cell memory formation after mild COVID-19. Each CDR3 protein gets one entry after TCRdb re-called the 5' RACE reads with MiXCR. The table shows hundreds of thousands of distinct CDR3 sequences, with about 22% occurring only once. Sequencing used PBMCs or a T cell subset sorted from them (not recorded which). The receptors here all came from an adult woman who had mild COVID-19 (a few samples of this study predate the infection). Cell type and time point are not known.

The chain couples TRBV6-2 or TRBV6-3 to TRBJ2-7; 10 positions match TRBD2. There are 16 residues in the CDR3. Trimming cost V 5 bases and J 1 base; bases outside gene matches: 8. The V gene's germline CDR1 is MNHEY and CDR2 SVGEGT. The CDR3 is CASSPLAGVWSYEQYF. DNA for the CDR3: TGTGCCAGCAGTCCGCTAGCGGGAGTTTGGTCCTACGAGCAGTACTTC.

This clonotype turned up a few times. This chain links TRBV6-6 with TRBJ2-5, with 7 nucleotides matching TRBD1. Looked up from germline, CDR1 is MNHNY and CDR2 is SVGAGI (reference sequence). V gave up 7 bases and J gave up 1 base; unmatched junction bases: 3. CDR3 length equals 13 residues. CDR3 loop: CASTGGTQETQYF. DNA for the CDR3: TGTGCCAGCACAGGGGGAACCCAAGAGACCCAGTACTTC.

This chain uses TRBV12-3 or TRBV12-4 with TRBJ1-5, with 7 bases matching TRBD1. The CDR3 covers 15 residues. V was pared by 7 bases and J by 2 bases, with 8 bases of the junction left unmatched. CDR3 loop: CASTSTGFGNQPQHF. The CDR3 DNA follows: TGTGCCAGCACCTCGACAGGGTTCGGCAATCAGCCCCAGCATTTT.

This clonotype has at least ten counts. The chain has TRBV5-1 and TRBJ1-1, with 9 positions matching TRBD1. Germline V gene data show CDR1 as SGHRS and CDR2 as YFSETQ. CDR3 length: 13 amino acids. With V trimmed by 5 bases and J by 3 bases, 2 bases remained unmatched. CDR3 residues: CASRQGADTEAFF. The CDR3 DNA reads as TGCGCCAGCAGACAGGGGGCCGACACTGAAGCTTTCTTT.

V gene TRBV14 combines with J gene TRBJ1-6; D perhaps matches TRBD1 (5 bases). Germline V CDR1 and CDR2: SGHDN, FVKESK. Trimming shortened V by 1 base and J by 8 bases, and 12 bases separated the two germline ends. The CDR3 loop spans 15 amino acids. As DNA, the CDR3 is TGTGCCAGCAGCCAAGGGGACGGATTCTATTCACCCCTCCACTTT. Amino acid sequence: CASSQGDGFYSPLHF.

The genes are TRBV5-8 and TRBJ2-1, with D maybe TRBD2 (6 bases). This CDR3 is 15 amino acids long. Germline values: CDR1 SGHTS, CDR2 YDEGEE. Trimming cost V 0 bases and J 12 bases, with 19 bases left between them. The CDR3 sequence: CASSLAGTGGPGQFF. For the CDR3, the DNA is TGTGCCAGCAGCTTGGCCGGGACTGGGGGTCCTGGGCAGTTCTTC. Combining the CDR3 with reference TRBV5-8 and TRBJ2-1 gives the whole variable domain EAGVTQSPTHLIKTRGQQATLRCSPISGHTSVYWYQQALGLGLQFLLWYDEGEERNRGNFPPRFSGRQFPNYSSELNVNALELEDSALYLCASSLAGTGGPGQFFGPGTRLTVL.

The chain joins TRBV7-2 to TRBJ1-4; the D is unclear. The germline gives CDR1 SGHTA, CDR2 FQGNSA. This CDR3 spans 14 amino acids. The germline V and J ends were trimmed by 2 bases and 3 bases, with 7 bases remaining between them. The CDR3 sequence: CASSLMIPNEKLFF. The CDR3 region has the DNA TGTGCCAGCAGCTTAATGATACCTAATGAAAAACTGTTTTTT.

This clonotype was counted between two and nine times. The J gene is TRBJ1-2, the V gene TRBV5-4; 8 nucleotides agree with TRBD1. CDR3 length: 14 residues. V lost 0 bases to trimming and J lost 10 bases; unmatched junction nucleotides: 8. Germline CDR1 SGHNT, CDR2 YYREEE (reference sequence). CDR3 nucleotide sequence: TGTGCCAGCAGCTTGGTACAGGGGGTCGCTGCCTACACCTTC. This encodes CASSLVQGVAAYTF.

The chain is built from TRBV15 and TRBJ2-7; D not resolved. CDR1 LNHNV and CDR2 YYDKDF come from the germline V gene (reference sequence). V was trimmed by 4 bases and J by 3 bases, leaving 19 bases between them. This CDR3 is built from 16 residues. The DNA for the CDR3 is TGTGCCACCAGCACCCTAATGAAGGCACCGAGCTACGAGCAGTACTTC. Amino acids: CATSTLMKAPSYEQYF.

V usage is TRBV27 and J usage is TRBJ1-2; TRBD1 is a possible D gene (6 bases). The V gene lost 3 bases and the J gene lost 5 bases, with 19 bases spanning the gap. Germline V lookup: CDR1 MNHEY, CDR2 SMNVEV (reference sequence). CDR3 length: 16 amino acids. The CDR3 DNA is TGTGCCAGCAGTTTTCTCCCCGGGGGCGCCGGGTATGGCTACACCTTC. This sequence encodes CASSFLPGGAGYGYTF.

The chain carries TRBV4-1 and TRBJ1-2; D perhaps matches TRBD1 (5 bases). V lost 4 bases to trimming and J lost 4 bases, with 16 bases between them. Germline V gene sequence: CDR1 MGHRA, CDR2 YSYEKL. CDR3 length: 15 residues. For the CDR3, the DNA is TGCGCCAGCAGCCCGGGGTCCGGGACGGTCTATGGCTACACCTTC. Translating gives CASSPGSGTVYGYTF.

The rearrangement links TRBV20-1 to TRBJ1-1, with D unresolved. V was shortened by 0 bases and J by 8 bases, with 13 bases between the two germline ends. Germline assignment: CDR1 DFQATT and CDR2 SNEGSKA (reference sequence). The CDR3 extends over 13 amino acids. In DNA, the CDR3 is TGCAGTGCTAGAGATAGGGTACATGAGGAAGCTTTCTTT. Protein product: CSARDRVHEEAFF.

The V and J genes are TRBV7-2 and TRBJ2-7; D not resolved. Between the trimmed V and J ends, which lost 2 bases and 3 bases, there was a span of 8 bases. The V gene's germline CDR1 is SGHTA and CDR2 FQGNSA. The length of the CDR3 is 13 residues. CDR3 residues: CASSLNSIYEQYF. The CDR3 nucleotides are TGTGCCAGCAGCTTAAACAGTATCTACGAGCAGTACTTC.

The rearrangement joins TRBV7-2 to TRBJ2-3, with D maybe TRBD1 (5 bases). This CDR3 has 15 amino acids. Germline loops: CDR1 SGHTA, CDR2 FQGNSA. V was clipped by 5 bases and J by 3 bases, with 15 bases between them. CDR3 DNA sequence: TGTGCCAGCAGCACCGATAGGGGAAATACAGATACGCAGTATTTT. Its protein is CASSTDRGNTDTQYF.

Only a few counts were recorded for this clonotype. The J gene is TRBJ2-3, the V gene TRBV7-8; TRBD2 matches at 8 bases. Trimming cost V 3 bases and J 2 bases; bases outside gene matches: 7. Germline V CDR1 and CDR2: SGHVS, FQNEAQ. This CDR3 contains 16 residues. This CDR3 reads CASSLKRGPPTDTQYF. The CDR3 nucleotides are TGTGCCAGCAGCTTGAAGCGGGGGCCCCCCACAGATACGCAGTATTTT.

In its sample, this clonotype was seen a few times. J is TRBJ2-7 and V is TRBV1; the table's D call, TRBD2, has no DNA check behind it. TRBV1 is a pseudogene. The length of the CDR3 is 15 residues. This CDR3 reads CTSSPGTSEGYEQYF. CDR3 bases: TGCACCAGCAGCCCAGGGACTAGCGAGGGCTACGAGCAGTACTTC.

The chain joins TRBV20-1 to TRBJ1-3; perhaps TRBD1 as D (5 bases). CDR1 and CDR2 from the germline V gene are DFQATT and SNEGSKA (reference sequence). This CDR3 contains 13 residues. With 5 bases removed from V and 9 bases from J, the gap between germline ends came to 17 bases. CDR3 sequence: CSAPGTVAPTIYF. Here the CDR3 DNA reads TGCAGTGCTCCCGGGACCGTCGCCCCCACCATATATTTT.

J is TRBJ1-5 and V is TRBV9; the D is unclear. The V gene's germline CDR1 is SGDLS and CDR2 YYNGEE. V was cut by 0 bases and J by 4 bases, with 11 bases left in between. This CDR3 is built from 15 residues. The chain's CDR3 is CASSVEGGSNQPQHF. As DNA, the CDR3 is TGTGCCAGCAGCGTAGAAGGCGGCTCAAATCAGCCCCAGCATTTT.

The chain employs TRBV19 and TRBJ1-5, with 8 bases identical to TRBD1. After removal of 3 bases from V and 3 bases from J, the junction contained 7 bases not matched to a gene. The CDR3 has 16 residues. Germline V gives CDR1 LNHDA, CDR2 SQIVND (reference sequence). The CDR3: CASSIGQGLYNQPQHF. The CDR3 DNA is TGTGCCAGTAGTATCGGACAGGGCCTATACAATCAGCCCCAGCATTTT.

The chain carries TRBV6-5 and TRBJ1-5, with 11 bases aligning to TRBD1. The CDR3 has 20 residues. V dropped 4 bases and J dropped 0; count of bases not matched to a gene: 14. Germline lookup yields CDR1 MNHEY and CDR2 SVGAGI. The CDR3 here is CASSSTSGTGGPYSNQPQHF. DNA of the CDR3: TGTGCCAGCAGTTCAACGTCCGGGACAGGGGGACCGTATAGCAATCAGCCCCAGCATTTT.